This note documents a single T cell receptor beta chain sequence. This specimen comes from a study of blood T cell repertoires in COVID-19. Trimming cost V 3 bases and J 12 bases, with 18 bases left between them. The CDR3 sequence is 13 residues long. Per germline, CDR1 DFQATT and CDR2 SNEGSKA (reference sequence). In the authors' methods: Nucleated cell counts were estimated from reference gene primer amplification. Repertoires were generated with immunoSEQ multiplex PCR, while TCRdb's copy carries only in-frame clones and drops some. V, J and clone size are taken as reported in that table, and D and trimming were inferred from the DNA itself. The sample has some 250,000 clones; about 90% are singletons.

This TCR was sampled from a man in his sixties who had recovered from COVID-19. Sequencing used peripheral blood. The chain has TRBV20-1 and TRBJ2-1; the D gene is possibly TRBD1 (7 bases). The CDR3 sequence: CSASMASQGGQFF. The CDR3 coding sequence is TGCAGTGCTAGTATGGCATCGCAGGGGGGGCAGTTCTTC.